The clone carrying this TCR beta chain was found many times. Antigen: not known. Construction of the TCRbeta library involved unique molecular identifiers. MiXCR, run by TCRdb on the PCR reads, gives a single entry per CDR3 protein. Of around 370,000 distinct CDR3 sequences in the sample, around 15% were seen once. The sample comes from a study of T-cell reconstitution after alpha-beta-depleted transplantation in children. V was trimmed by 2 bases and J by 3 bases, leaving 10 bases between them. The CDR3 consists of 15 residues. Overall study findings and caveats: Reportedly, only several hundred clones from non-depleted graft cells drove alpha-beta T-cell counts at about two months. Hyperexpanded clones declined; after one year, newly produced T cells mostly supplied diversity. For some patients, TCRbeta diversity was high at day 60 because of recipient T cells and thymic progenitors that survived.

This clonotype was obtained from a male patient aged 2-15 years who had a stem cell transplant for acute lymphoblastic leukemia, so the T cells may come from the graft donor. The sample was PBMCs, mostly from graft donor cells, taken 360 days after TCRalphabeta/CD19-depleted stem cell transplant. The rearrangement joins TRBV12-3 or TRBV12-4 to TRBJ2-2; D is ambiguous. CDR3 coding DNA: TGTGCCAGCAGTTTAAGAACTCCGTACACCGGGGAGCTGTTTTTT. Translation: CASSLRTPYTGELFF.